This entry features one T cell receptor (beta chain) sequence. Its antigen is not identified. This record comes from a study of Graves' ophthalmopathy and Graves' hyperthyroidism. Study results and limitations: Its predictions of ophthalmopathy progression gave the model over 65% sensitivity and 72% to 80% specificity. The 13-signature model separated ophthalmopathy from stable hyperthyroidism at around 86% sensitivity and around 81% specificity.

Investigators amplified TCR beta CDR3 regions from RNA transcripts. First-round RT-PCR with HTBI primers preceded a second-round multiplex PCR. In TCRdb, the multiplex PCR reads were re-called with MiXCR into one record per CDR3 protein. The data contain over a million distinct CDR3 sequences, 35% to 40% of them singletons. This sequence was found in an adult man with Graves' hyperthyroidism. The specimen sequenced was peripheral blood or thyroid tissue (not recorded which).

As DNA, the CDR3 is TGTGCCACCAGCAGAGCCCAGGGAAACACTGAAGCTTTCTTT. It translates to CATSRAQGNTEAFF. The rearrangement joins TRBV15 to TRBJ1-1; TRBD1 is a possible D gene (5 bases). V was clipped by 1 base and J by 2 bases, with 8 bases between them. Germline V lookup: CDR1 LNHNV, CDR2 YYDKDF (reference sequence). The CDR3 loop spans 14 amino acids.